These 21 T cell receptor beta chains originate from one sample sequenced in a study of blood T cell repertoires in COVID-19. Some clones are missing from TCRdb's copy, which holds only in-frame ones; the method was immunoSEQ multiplex PCR. The sample holds more than 85,000 clones, roughly four fifths seen once. The specimen was peripheral blood. The source of these receptors is a woman aged 70-85 years with acute or convalescent COVID-19.

The chain recombines TRBV28 with TRBJ2-7; D gene ambiguous. The CDR3 extends over 11 amino acids. CDR1 MDHEN and CDR2 SYDVKM come from the germline V gene. The V end lost 2 bases, the J end lost 6 bases, and 5 bases lay between the germline ends. Here the CDR3 reads CASSLASEQYF. As DNA, the CDR3 is TGTGCCAGCAGTTTAGCCAGCGAGCAGTACTTC. Supplemented by reference TRBV28 and TRBJ2-7, the full variable domain reads DVKVTQSSRYLVKRTGEKVFLECVQDMDHENMFWYRQDPGLGLRLIYFSYDVKMKEKGDIPEGYSVSREKKERFSLILESASTNQTSMYLCASSLASEQYFGPGTRLTVT.

This rearrangement joins TRBV9 to TRBJ2-2, with 7 bases aligning to TRBD1. V was pared by 0 bases and J by 2 bases, with 4 bases of the junction left unmatched. The germline gives CDR1 SGDLS, CDR2 YYNGEE. The CDR3 is made up of 16 amino acids. CDR3 sequence (DNA): TGTGCCAGCAGCGTAGCCGACAGGGTTAACACCGGGGAGCTGTTTTTT. Encoded protein: CASSVADRVNTGELFF.

This chain links TRBV4-3 with TRBJ1-2, with 8 bases matching TRBD1. Unmatched junction bases numbered 8, after V lost 0 bases and J lost 8 bases. This CDR3 comprises 15 residues. The germline V gene encodes CDR1 LGHNA and CDR2 YSLEER. CDR3 sequence (DNA): TGCGCCAGCAGCCAAGATTGGGGGACAGGCAGGGGCTACACCTTC. Protein sequence: CASSQDWGTGRGYTF.

The CDR3 loop is CASSLSRQGAYEQYF. The CDR3, as DNA: TGTGCCAGCAGTTTATCCCGACAGGGGGCCTACGAGCAGTACTTC. This rearrangement joins TRBV27 to TRBJ2-7, with 9 bases identical to TRBD1. CDR1 and CDR2 (germline): MNHEY, SMNVEV (reference sequence). The CDR3 runs to 15 residues. Losses at the gene ends were 0 bases for V and 2 bases for J; bases not matched to a gene: 2.

The V call is TRBV24-1, the J call TRBJ2-5; D is unclear. The CDR3 runs to 15 residues. Germline V gene data show CDR1 as KGHDR and CDR2 as SFDVKD. Trimming cost V 2 bases and J 0 bases, with 9 bases left between them. The CDR3 DNA is TGTGCCACCAGTGATTCCACAGTGTACCAAGAGACCCAGTACTTC. Protein product: CATSDSTVYQETQYF.

J is TRBJ1-1 and V is TRBV7-2; D gene unclear. The ends were cut back, 5 bases at V and 5 bases at J, with 6 bases in the middle. This CDR3 contains 11 residues. Germline loops: CDR1 SGHTA, CDR2 FQGNSA. The CDR3 sequence is CASSPMTEAFF. The CDR3 region has the DNA TGTGCCAGCAGCCCAATGACTGAAGCTTTCTTT.

The chain has TRBV29-1 and TRBJ2-1; D is uncertain. This CDR3 has 13 residues. In germline, CDR1 is SQVTM, CDR2 ANQGSEA. The germline V and J ends were trimmed by 7 bases and 0 bases, with 10 bases remaining between them. Here the CDR3 reads CSGAQSSYNEQFF. CDR3 DNA: TGCAGCGGAGCGCAAAGCTCCTACAATGAGCAGTTCTTC.

The sample holds a few counts of this clone. This sequence joins TRBV6-5 and TRBJ2-5; 7 nucleotides line up with TRBD1. V lost 0 bases, J lost 4 bases, and 5 bases stayed unmatched. CDR1 and CDR2 (germline): MNHEY, SVGAGI. The CDR3 has 15 amino acids. This CDR3 reads CASSYSTTGSETQYF. As DNA, the CDR3 is TGTGCCAGCAGTTACTCGACGACAGGGTCAGAGACCCAGTACTTC.

The chain couples TRBV30 to TRBJ2-3; 8 nucleotides align to TRBD1. The CDR3 is 14 amino acids. Trimming cost V 2 bases and J 6 bases; bases outside gene matches: 7. The germline CDR1 and CDR2 sequences are GTSNPN and SVGIG (reference sequence). The CDR3 loop reads CAWSTDRGWDTQYF. The CDR3, as DNA: TGTGCCTGGAGTACCGACAGGGGATGGGATACGCAGTATTTT. The full variable domain, with the rest looked up from reference TRBV30 and TRBJ2-3, is SQTIHQWPATLVQPVGSPLSLECTVEGTSNPNLYWYRQAAGRGLQLLFYSVGIGQISSEVPQNLSASRPQDRQFILSSKKLLLSDSGFYLCAWSTDRGWDTQYFGPGTRLTVL.

The V gene is TRBV7-2, the J gene TRBJ1-3; tentative D call: TRBD1 (6 bases). CDR3 size: 15 residues. Trimming shortened V by 5 bases and J by 2 bases, and 13 bases separated the two germline ends. Germline V gene lookup returns CDR1 SGHTA and CDR2 FQGNSA. DNA of the CDR3: TGTGCCAGCAGCCGTAGCGGGGGGCCTGGAAACACCATATATTTT. This sequence encodes CASSRSGGPGNTIYF.

V is TRBV19 and J is TRBJ2-3; TRBD1 agrees at 8 bases. V lost 5 bases, J lost 4 bases, and 8 bases stayed unmatched. Germline V CDR1 and CDR2: LNHDA, SQIVND (reference sequence). CDR3 length: 15 residues. CDR3 nucleotides: TGTGCCAGTAGTCAGGGGGCTAGTGAGGCAGATACGCAGTATTTT. This encodes CASSQGASEADTQYF.

The chain couples TRBV5-4 to TRBJ2-1, with 10 bases aligning to TRBD1. This CDR3 spans 14 amino acids. Germline V gene sequence: CDR1 SGHNT, CDR2 YYREEE (reference sequence). Losses at the gene ends were 3 bases for V and 6 bases for J; bases not matched to a gene: 3. The CDR3 here is CASSSGTGANEQFF. The CDR3 DNA reads as TGTGCCAGCAGCTCCGGGACAGGGGCCAATGAGCAGTTCTTC.

CDR3 sequence: CASSSTGTEAFF. The CDR3 DNA follows: TGTGCCAGCAGTTCAACAGGCACTGAAGCTTTCTTT. V is TRBV6-5 and J is TRBJ1-1, with D possibly being TRBD1 (5 bases). Germline CDR1 MNHEY, CDR2 SVGAGI. The CDR3 is made up of 12 amino acids. V was cut by 4 bases and J by 4 bases, with 7 bases left in between.

The chain joins TRBV6-4 to TRBJ2-3, with 8 bases aligning to TRBD2. Germline V gene lookup returns CDR1 MRHNA and CDR2 SNTAGT. The CDR3 spans 16 residues. The trim removed 5 bases at V and 2 bases at J, leaving 9 bases unmatched. CDR3 region: CASSPRLAGSTDTQYF. The CDR3 coding sequence is TGTGCCAGCAGTCCCAGGTTAGCGGGGTCCACAGATACGCAGTATTTT.

This clone has only a few counts. The chain is built from TRBV2 and TRBJ1-5, with D maybe TRBD1 (5 bases). V was trimmed by 6 bases and J by 9 bases, leaving 15 bases between them. This CDR3 is built from 13 residues. The germline V gene has CDR1 SNHLY and CDR2 FYNNEI. In nucleotides, the CDR3 is TGTGCCAGCAGGGGGGGACCGACATTGCCCCAGCATTTT. Translating gives CASRGGPTLPQHF.

The chain is built from TRBV29-1 and TRBJ2-7; TRBD1 matches at 12 bases. The germline V gene has CDR1 SQVTM and CDR2 ANQGSEA. The CDR3 spans 14 residues. After removal of 5 bases from V and 5 bases from J, the junction contained 7 bases not matched to a gene. The CDR3 is CSVRGQGARDEQYF. DNA for the CDR3: TGCAGCGTTAGGGGACAGGGGGCTAGGGACGAGCAGTACTTC.

The chain employs TRBV18 and TRBJ1-6, with 8 bases fitting TRBD1. CDR1 is KGHSH, CDR2 LQKENI, per germline. The CDR3 runs to 19 residues. V lost 1 base and J lost 0; bases outside the gene matches: 8. The CDR3 here is CASSPREQGVSSYNSPLHF. DNA of the CDR3: TGTGCCAGCTCACCACGGGAACAGGGGGTCAGCTCCTATAATTCACCCCTCCACTTT.

This clone came up once. V is TRBV6-2 or TRBV6-3 and J is TRBJ2-7; D possibly corresponds to TRBD1 (6 bases). This CDR3 comprises 13 residues. V was trimmed by 0 bases and J by 9 bases, leaving 12 bases between them. Germline V CDR1 and CDR2: MNHEY, SVGEGT. This CDR3 reads CASSYSTETGQYF. The CDR3 DNA follows: TGTGCCAGCAGTTACTCGACAGAGACAGGGCAGTACTTC.

The chain combines TRBV5-1 with TRBJ2-1; maybe TRBD1 (5 bases). Per germline, CDR1 SGHRS and CDR2 YFSETQ. CDR3 size: 13 residues. The germline V and J ends were trimmed by 3 bases and 9 bases, with 13 bases remaining between them. CDR3 in DNA: TGCGCCAGCAGCTCACATGACAGTGGTGAGCAGTTCTTC. It encodes CASSSHDSGEQFF.

The J gene is TRBJ1-1, the V gene TRBV29-1; D is uncertain. V was clipped by 7 bases and J by 1 base, with 7 bases between them. The CDR3 extends over 11 amino acids. Per germline, CDR1 SQVTM and CDR2 ANQGSEA. The CDR3 DNA reads TGCAGCGCCGTTAGGAACACTGAAGCTTTCTTT. It specifies CSAVRNTEAFF.

V is TRBV7-3 and J is TRBJ2-1; TRBD2 aligns across 7 bases. The germline V gene encodes CDR1 SGHTA and CDR2 FQGTGA. The V and J ends lost 0 bases and 0 bases, in that order; junction bases with no gene match: 5. The CDR3 is made up of 17 amino acids. Written as DNA, the CDR3 is TGTGCCAGCAGCTTAACGGGAGGGAGGAGCTCCTACAATGAGCAGTTCTTC. Residues: CASSLTGGRSSYNEQFF.